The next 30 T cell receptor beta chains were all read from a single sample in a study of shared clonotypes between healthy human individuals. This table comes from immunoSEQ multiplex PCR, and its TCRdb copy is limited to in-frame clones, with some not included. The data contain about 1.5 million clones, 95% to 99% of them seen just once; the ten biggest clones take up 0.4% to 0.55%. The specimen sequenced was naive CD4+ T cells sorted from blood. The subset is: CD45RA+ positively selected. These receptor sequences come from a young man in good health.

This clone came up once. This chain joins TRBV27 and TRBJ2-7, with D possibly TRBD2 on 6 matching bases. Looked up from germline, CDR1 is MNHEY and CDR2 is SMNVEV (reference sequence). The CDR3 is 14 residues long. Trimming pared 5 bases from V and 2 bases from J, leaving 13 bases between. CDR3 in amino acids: CASSTVGRTYEQYF. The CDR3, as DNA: TGTGCCAGCAGTACGGTCGGGAGAACCTACGAGCAGTACTTC.

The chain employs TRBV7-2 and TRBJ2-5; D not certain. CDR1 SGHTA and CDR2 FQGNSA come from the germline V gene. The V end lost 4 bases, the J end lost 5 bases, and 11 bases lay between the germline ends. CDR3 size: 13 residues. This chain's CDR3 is CASSSTYLETQYF. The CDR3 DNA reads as TGTGCCAGCAGCTCAACGTATTTGGAGACCCAGTACTTC.

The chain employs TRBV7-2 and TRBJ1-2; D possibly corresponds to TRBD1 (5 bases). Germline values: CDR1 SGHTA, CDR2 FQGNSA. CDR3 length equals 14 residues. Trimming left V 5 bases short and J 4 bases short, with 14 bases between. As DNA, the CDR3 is TGTGCCAGCAGCCTTGGGCAGGGTGGCTATGGCTACACCTTC. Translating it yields CASSLGQGGYGYTF.

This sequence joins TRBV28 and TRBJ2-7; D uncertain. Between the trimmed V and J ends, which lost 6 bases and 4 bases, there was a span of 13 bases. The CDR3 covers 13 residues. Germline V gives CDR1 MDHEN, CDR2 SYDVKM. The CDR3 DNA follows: TGTGCCAGCAGGCTAAAACAGAGTTACGAGCAGTACTTC. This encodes CASRLKQSYEQYF.

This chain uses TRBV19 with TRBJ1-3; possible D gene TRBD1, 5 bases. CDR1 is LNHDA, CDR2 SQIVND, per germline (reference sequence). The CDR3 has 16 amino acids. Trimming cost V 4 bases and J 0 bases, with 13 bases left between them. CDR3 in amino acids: CASSRETESSGNTIYF. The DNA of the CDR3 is TGTGCCAGTAGTAGGGAGACAGAGAGCTCTGGAAACACCATATATTTT.

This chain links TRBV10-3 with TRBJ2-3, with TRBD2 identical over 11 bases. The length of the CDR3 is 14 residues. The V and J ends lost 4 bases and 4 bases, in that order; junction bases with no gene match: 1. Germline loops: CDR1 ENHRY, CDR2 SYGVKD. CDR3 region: CAISGLAGSDTQYF. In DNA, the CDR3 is TGTGCCATCAGTGGACTAGCGGGATCAGATACGCAGTATTTT.

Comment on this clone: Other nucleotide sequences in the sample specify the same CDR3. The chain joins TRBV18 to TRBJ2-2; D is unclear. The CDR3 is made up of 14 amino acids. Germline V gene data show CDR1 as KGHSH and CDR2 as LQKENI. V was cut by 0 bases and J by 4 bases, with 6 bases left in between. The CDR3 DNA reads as TGTGCCAGCTCACCACCGCGGAGCACCGGGGAGCTGTTTTTT. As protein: CASSPPRSTGELFF.

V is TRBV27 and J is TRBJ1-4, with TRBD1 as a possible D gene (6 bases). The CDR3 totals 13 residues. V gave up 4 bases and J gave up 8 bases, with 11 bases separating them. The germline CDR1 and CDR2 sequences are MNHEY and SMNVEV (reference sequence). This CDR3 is CASSSRGGEKLFF. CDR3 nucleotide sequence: TGTGCCAGCAGTTCCCGAGGGGGGGAAAAACTGTTTTTT.

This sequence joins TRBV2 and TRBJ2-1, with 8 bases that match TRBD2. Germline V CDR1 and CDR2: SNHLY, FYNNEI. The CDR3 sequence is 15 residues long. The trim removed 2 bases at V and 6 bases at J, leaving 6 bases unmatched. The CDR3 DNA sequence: TGTGCCAGCAGTGAACAGCGGGAGTATAGCAATGAGCAGTTCTTC. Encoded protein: CASSEQREYSNEQFF.

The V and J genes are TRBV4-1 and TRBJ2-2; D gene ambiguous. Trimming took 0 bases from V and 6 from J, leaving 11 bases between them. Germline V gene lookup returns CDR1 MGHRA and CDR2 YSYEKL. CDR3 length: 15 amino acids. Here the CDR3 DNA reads TGCGCCAGCAGCCAAGACCCTCCAGTGGCCGGGGAGCTGTTTTTT. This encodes CASSQDPPVAGELFF.

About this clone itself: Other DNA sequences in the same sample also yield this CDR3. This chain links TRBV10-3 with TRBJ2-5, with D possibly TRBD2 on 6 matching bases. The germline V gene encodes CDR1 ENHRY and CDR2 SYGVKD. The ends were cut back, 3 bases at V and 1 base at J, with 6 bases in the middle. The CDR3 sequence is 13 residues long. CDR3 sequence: CAISDGGQETQYF. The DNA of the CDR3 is TGTGCCATCAGTGACGGGGGCCAAGAGACCCAGTACTTC.

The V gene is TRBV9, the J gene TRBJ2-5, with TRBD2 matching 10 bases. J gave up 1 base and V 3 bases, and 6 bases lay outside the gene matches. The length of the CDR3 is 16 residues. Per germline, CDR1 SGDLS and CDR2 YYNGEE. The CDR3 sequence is CASSAGLAVFQETQYF. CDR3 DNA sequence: TGTGCCAGCAGCGCCGGACTAGCGGTATTCCAAGAGACCCAGTACTTC. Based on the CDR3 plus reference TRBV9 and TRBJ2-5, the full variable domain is DSGVTQTPKHLITATGQRVTLRCSPRSGDLSVYWYQQSLDQGLQFLIQYYNGEERAKGNILERFSAQQFPDLHSELNLSSLELGDSALYFCASSAGLAVFQETQYFGPGTRLLVL.

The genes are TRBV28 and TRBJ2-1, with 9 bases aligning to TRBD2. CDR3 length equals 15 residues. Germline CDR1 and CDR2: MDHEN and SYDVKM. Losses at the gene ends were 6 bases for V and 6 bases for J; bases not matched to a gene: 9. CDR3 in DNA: TGTGCCAGCAGCCTGTGGCTAGCGGGAATCAATGAGCAGTTCTTC. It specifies CASSLWLAGINEQFF.

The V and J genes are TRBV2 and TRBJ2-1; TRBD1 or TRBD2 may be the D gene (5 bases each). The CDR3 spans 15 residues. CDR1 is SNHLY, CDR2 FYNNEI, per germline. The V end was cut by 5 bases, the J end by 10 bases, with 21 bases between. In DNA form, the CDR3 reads TGTGCCAGCAGTAGACCGGGACCAAGCAGTGGCGAGCAGTTCTTC. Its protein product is CASSRPGPSSGEQFF.

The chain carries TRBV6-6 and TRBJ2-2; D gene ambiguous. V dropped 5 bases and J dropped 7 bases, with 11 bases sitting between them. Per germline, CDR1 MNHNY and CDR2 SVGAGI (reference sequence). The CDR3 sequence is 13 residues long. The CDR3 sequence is CASSPTPLGELFF. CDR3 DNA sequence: TGTGCCAGCAGTCCCACCCCCCTCGGGGAGCTGTTTTTT.

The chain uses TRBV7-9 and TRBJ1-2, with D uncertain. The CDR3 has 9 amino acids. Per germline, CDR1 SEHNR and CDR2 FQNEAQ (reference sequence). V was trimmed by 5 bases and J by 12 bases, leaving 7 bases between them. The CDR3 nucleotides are TGTGCCAGCAGCCAGGAAGACACCTTC. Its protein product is CASSQEDTF.

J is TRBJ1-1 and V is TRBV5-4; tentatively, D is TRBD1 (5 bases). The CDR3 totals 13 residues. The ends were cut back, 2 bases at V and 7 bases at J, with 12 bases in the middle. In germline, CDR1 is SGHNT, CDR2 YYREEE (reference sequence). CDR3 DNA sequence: TGTGCCAGCAGCTTTCCCGGGACTTATGAAGCTTTCTTT. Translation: CASSFPGTYEAFF.

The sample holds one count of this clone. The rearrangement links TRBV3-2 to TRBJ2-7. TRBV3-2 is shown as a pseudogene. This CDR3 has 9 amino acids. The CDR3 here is CASALEQYF. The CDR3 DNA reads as TGTGCCAGTGCCCTCGAGCAGTACTTC.

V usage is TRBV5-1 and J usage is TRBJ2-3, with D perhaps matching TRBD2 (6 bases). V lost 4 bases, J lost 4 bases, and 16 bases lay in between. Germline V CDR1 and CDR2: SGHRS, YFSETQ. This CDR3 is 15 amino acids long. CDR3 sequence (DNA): TGCGCCAGCAGCCTCGGGACTTCGACTCCAGATACGCAGTATTTT. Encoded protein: CASSLGTSTPDTQYF.

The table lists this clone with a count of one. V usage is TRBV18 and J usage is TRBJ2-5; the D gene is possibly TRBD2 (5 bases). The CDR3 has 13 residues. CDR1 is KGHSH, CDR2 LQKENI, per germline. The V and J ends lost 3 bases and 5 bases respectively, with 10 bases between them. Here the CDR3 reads CASSPLERETQYF. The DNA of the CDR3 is TGTGCCAGCTCACCGCTTGAGCGGGAGACCCAGTACTTC.

The CDR3 DNA is TGCGCCAGCAGCTTGCACTCCGGAGGGGACACTGAAGCTTTCTTT. Amino acid sequence: CASSLHSGGDTEAFF. V and J are TRBV5-1 and TRBJ1-1, with D perhaps matching TRBD1 (5 bases). The CDR3 runs 15 residues. Per germline, CDR1 SGHRS and CDR2 YFSETQ. V lost 1 base, J lost 3 bases, and 13 bases lay in between.

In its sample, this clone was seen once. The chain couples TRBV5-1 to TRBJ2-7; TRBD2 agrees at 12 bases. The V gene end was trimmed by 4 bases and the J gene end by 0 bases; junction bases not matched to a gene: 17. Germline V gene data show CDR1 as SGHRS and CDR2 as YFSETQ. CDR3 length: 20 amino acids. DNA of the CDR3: TGCGCCAGCAGCCATAATCTTGGGACTAGCGGGCCCCGCGACTCCTACGAGCAGTACTTC. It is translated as CASSHNLGTSGPRDSYEQYF.

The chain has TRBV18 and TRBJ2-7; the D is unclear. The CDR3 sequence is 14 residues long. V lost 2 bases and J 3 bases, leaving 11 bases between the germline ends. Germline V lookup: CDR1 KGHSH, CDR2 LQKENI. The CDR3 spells CASSPSKQSYEQYF. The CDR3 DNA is TGTGCCAGCTCACCAAGCAAGCAGAGCTACGAGCAGTACTTC.

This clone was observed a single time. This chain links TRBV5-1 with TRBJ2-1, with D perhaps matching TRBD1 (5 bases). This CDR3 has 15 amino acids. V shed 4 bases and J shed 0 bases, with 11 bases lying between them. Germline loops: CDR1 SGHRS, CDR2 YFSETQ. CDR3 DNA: TGCGCCAGCAGCCCCAGGGTACCCTCCTACAATGAGCAGTTCTTC. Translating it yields CASSPRVPSYNEQFF.

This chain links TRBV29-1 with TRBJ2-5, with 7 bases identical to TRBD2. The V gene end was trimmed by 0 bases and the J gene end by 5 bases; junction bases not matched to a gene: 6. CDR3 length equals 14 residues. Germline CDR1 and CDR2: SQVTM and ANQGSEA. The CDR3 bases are TGCAGCGTTGAAGATGAGGGCGGGAGTGAGACCCAGTACTTC. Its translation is CSVEDEGGSETQYF.

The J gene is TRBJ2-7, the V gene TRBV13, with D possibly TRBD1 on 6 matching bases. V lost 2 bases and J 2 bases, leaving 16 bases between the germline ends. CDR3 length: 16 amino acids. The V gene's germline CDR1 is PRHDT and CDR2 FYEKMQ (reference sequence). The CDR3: CASSLILGGRTYEQYF. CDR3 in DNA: TGTGCCAGCAGCTTAATTTTAGGGGGACGTACCTACGAGCAGTACTTC. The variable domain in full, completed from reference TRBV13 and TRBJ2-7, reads AAGVIQSPRHLIKEKRETATLKCYPIPRHDTVYWYQQGPGQDPQFLISFYEKMQSDKGSIPDRFSAQQFSDYHSELNMSSLELGDSALYFCASSLILGGRTYEQYFGPGTRLTVT.

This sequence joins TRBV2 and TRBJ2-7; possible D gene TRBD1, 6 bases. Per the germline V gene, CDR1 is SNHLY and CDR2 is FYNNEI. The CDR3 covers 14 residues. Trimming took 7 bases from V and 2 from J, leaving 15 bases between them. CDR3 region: CASTRDIIPYEQYF. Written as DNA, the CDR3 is TGTGCCAGCACCCGGGACATCATTCCCTACGAGCAGTACTTC.

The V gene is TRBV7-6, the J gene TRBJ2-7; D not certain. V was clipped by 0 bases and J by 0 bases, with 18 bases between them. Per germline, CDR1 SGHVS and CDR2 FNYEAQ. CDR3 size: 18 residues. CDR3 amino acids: CASSLASRSQFDSYEQYF. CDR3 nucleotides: TGTGCCAGCAGCTTAGCGTCCCGAAGTCAGTTCGACTCCTACGAGCAGTACTTC.

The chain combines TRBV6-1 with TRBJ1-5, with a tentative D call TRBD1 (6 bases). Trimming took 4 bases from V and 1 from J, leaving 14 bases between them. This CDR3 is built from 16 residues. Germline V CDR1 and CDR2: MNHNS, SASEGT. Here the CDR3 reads CASSGEGGNSNQPQHF. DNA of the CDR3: TGTGCCAGCAGTGGGGAAGGGGGTAACAGCAATCAGCCCCAGCATTTT.

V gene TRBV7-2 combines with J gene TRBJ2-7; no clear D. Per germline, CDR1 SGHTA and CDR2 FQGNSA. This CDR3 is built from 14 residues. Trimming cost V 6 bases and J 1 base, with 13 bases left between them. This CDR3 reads CASSPNFGSYEQYF. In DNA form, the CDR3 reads TGTGCCAGCAGTCCAAATTTCGGTTCCTACGAGCAGTACTTC.